This T cell receptor beta chain appears in the sequencing data of a study of cytomegalovirus exposure and HLA in healthy donors. In the PCR, 60 Vbeta and 13 Jbeta primers were used. The repertoire was sequenced with immunoSEQ multiplex PCR; TCRdb's copy has only in-frame clones and lacks some. This table holds around 120,000 clones, 74% found once. V lost 3 bases, J lost 4 bases, and 13 bases lay in between. The CDR3 contains 14 residues. Germline-derived CDR1 and CDR2 are SGHAT and FQNNGV. Input material: PBMCs. The origin of this receptor is a man aged 50-60 years in good health and CMV-seropositive. This chain uses TRBV11-2 with TRBJ2-7; possibly TRBD2 for D (6 bases). The CDR3 region has the DNA TGTGCCAGCAGCTTGTCGGGAGAGTTGTACGAGCAGTACTTC. This translates into CASSLSGELYEQYF.